This T cell receptor (beta chain) derives from a study of identifying expanded T cells in peripheral blood. Notes on the study in general: Variance in clone template counts between two-week samples significantly increased with total template count across all healthy donors. About 1.2 clones differed between technical replicates, versus approximately 17 and 20 over time.

With respect to this clone: What it binds is not known.

TCRdb keeps only in-frame clones here, not all; method: immunoSEQ multiplex PCR. The repertoire holds about 81,000 clones, with roughly 84% as singletons. V lost 6 bases and J lost 3, with 14 bases in between. There are 14 residues in the CDR3. The germline V gene has CDR1 SGHTA and CDR2 FQGNSA. During the collection period, no donor immune events like infections were recorded. The sequencing input was blood. The sequence came from a person between 18 and 75 years old in good health. The chain carries TRBV7-2 and TRBJ1-1; the D is unclear. The DNA for the CDR3 is TGTGCCAGCAGTATGCGCGTTACTTACACTGAAGCTTTCTTT. Its translation: CASSMRVTYTEAFF.